The 28 T cell receptor beta chains listed next were all sequenced from one sample in a study of shared clonotypes between healthy human individuals. Sequencing was performed with immunoSEQ multiplex PCR; in TCRdb, only in-frame clones are kept and a portion is missing. The repertoire includes approximately 2,300,000 clones, 85% to 95% of them detected once, and approximately 0.39% sits in the top ten. The sequenced material came from naive CD4+ T cells from PBMCs. The subset here: CD45RA+ positively selected. The origin of the receptors is a man in his late teens or twenties in good health. Some clones in this sample may be carry-over from other donors' samples.

This clone was seen just once. This chain connects TRBV7-9 to TRBJ2-3; 13 positions agree with TRBD2. V gave up 5 bases and J gave up 5 bases; unmatched junction bases: 1. The CDR3 totals 14 residues. CDR1 is SEHNR, CDR2 FQNEAQ, per germline (reference sequence). CDR3 DNA sequence: TGTGCCAGCAGCGGACTAGCGGGAGTAGATACGCAGTATTTT. Amino acid sequence: CASSGLAGVDTQYF.

The rearrangement joins TRBV5-1 to TRBJ1-2; D gene unclear. The germline gives CDR1 SGHRS, CDR2 YFSETQ. The length of the CDR3 is 14 residues. The V end lost 0 bases, the J end lost 5 bases, and 11 bases lay between the germline ends. In DNA form, the CDR3 reads TGCGCCAGCAGCTTGGCCTCCCCCGGGTATGGCTACACCTTC. This translates into CASSLASPGYGYTF. Looking up the rest from reference TRBV5-1 and TRBJ1-2 gives the full variable domain: KAGVTQTPRYLIKTRGQQVTLSCSPISGHRSVSWYQQTPGQGLQFLFEYFSETQRNKGNFPGRFSGRQFSNSRSEMNVSTLELGDSALYLCASSLASPGYGYTFGSGTRLTVV.

A remark on this clone: A junction end diverges from the germline sequence, so it may reflect a read error. The gene calls are TRBV10-3 and TRBJ1-2, with D unclear. The length of the CDR3 is 11 residues. Germline CDR1 ENHRY, CDR2 SYGVKD. The CDR3, as DNA: TGTGCCATCAGTGAGTCATACAACCATCTCTTC. Translating it yields CAISESYNHLF.

The chain joins TRBV6-6 to TRBJ2-7, with TRBD2 matching over 9 bases. Losses at the gene ends were 2 bases for V and 3 bases for J; bases not matched to a gene: 8. Germline V gene sequence: CDR1 MNHNY, CDR2 SVGAGI (reference sequence). CDR3 length: 16 amino acids. The CDR3 sequence is CASSYPTTSGIYEQYF. The CDR3 DNA follows: TGTGCCAGCAGTTACCCGACGACTAGCGGAATCTACGAGCAGTACTTC.

The chain uses TRBV19 and TRBJ1-5; 7 nucleotides align to TRBD1. CDR3 size: 14 residues. V lost 3 bases, J lost 5 bases, and 4 bases stayed unmatched. From germline, CDR1 is LNHDA and CDR2 SQIVND (reference sequence). CDR3 amino acids: CASSIGDRYQPQHF. As DNA, the CDR3 is TGTGCCAGTAGTATCGGGGACAGATATCAGCCCCAGCATTTT.

Note on this clone: Within the sample, other DNA sequences also encode this same CDR3. The V call is TRBV4-3, the J call TRBJ2-7; D is unclear. The V and J ends lost 0 bases and 0 bases respectively, with 3 bases between them. This CDR3 comprises 13 residues. Germline CDR1 is LGHNA and CDR2 is YSLEER. The CDR3, as DNA: TGCGCCAGCAGCCAAGACCGCTCCTACGAGCAGTACTTC. Translation gives CASSQDRSYEQYF.

The J gene is TRBJ2-7, the V gene TRBV18; tentative D call: TRBD2 (6 bases). V shed 3 bases and J shed 5 bases, with 14 bases lying between them. The CDR3 runs 14 residues. CDR1 and CDR2 from the germline V gene are KGHSH and LQKENI. The CDR3 DNA reads TGTGCCAGCTCACCGTGGCGGGGTGGGGACGAGCAGTACTTC. Translating gives CASSPWRGGDEQYF.

This chain connects TRBV11-1 to TRBJ2-1, with 10 bases matching TRBD2. V dropped 6 bases and J dropped 8; count of bases not matched to a gene: 13. The germline gives CDR1 SGHAT, CDR2 FQDESV (reference sequence). There are 16 residues in the CDR3. Here the CDR3 DNA reads TGTGCCAGCAGTTATGAAACCGGGACTAGCGTTTATGAGCAGTTCTTC. Translating it yields CASSYETGTSVYEQFF.

The rearrangement uses TRBV2 and TRBJ2-1, with 13 bases aligning to TRBD2. The germline V gene encodes CDR1 SNHLY and CDR2 FYNNEI. CDR3 size: 15 residues. V trimming: 5 bases; J trimming: 10 bases; junction bases outside the gene matches: 8. The CDR3, as DNA: TGTGCCAGCAGTACACTAGCGGGAGGGCTCCGGGAGCAGTTCTTC. Translating it yields CASSTLAGGLREQFF.

The genes are TRBV4-2 and TRBJ1-1, with TRBD1 identical over 9 bases. Losses at the gene ends were 6 bases for V and 4 bases for J; bases not matched to a gene: 9. This CDR3 is built from 15 residues. Per the germline V gene, CDR1 is LGHNA and CDR2 is YNFKEQ. The CDR3 loop is CASRGQGGVGTEAFF. The CDR3, as DNA: TGTGCCAGCAGGGGACAGGGTGGGGTTGGCACTGAAGCTTTCTTT.

This chain joins TRBV5-1 and TRBJ2-1; maybe TRBD2 (6 bases). There are 17 residues in the CDR3. V lost 0 bases and J lost 3, with 16 bases in between. CDR1 and CDR2 from the germline V gene are SGHRS and YFSETQ. CDR3 protein: CASSLAGLAVFYNEQFF. CDR3 bases: TGCGCCAGCAGCTTGGCCGGGTTAGCGGTCTTCTACAATGAGCAGTTCTTC.

The chain uses TRBV10-3 and TRBJ2-1, with D possibly called TRBD1 or TRBD2 (5 bases each). The CDR3 is made up of 14 amino acids. Trimming pared 0 bases from V and 9 bases from J, leaving 12 bases between. Germline CDR1 and CDR2: ENHRY and SYGVKD. CDR3 coding DNA: TGTGCCATCAGTGAGTCGAACGGGGCCGGTGAGCAGTTCTTC. Amino acid sequence: CAISESNGAGEQFF.

V usage is TRBV10-3 and J usage is TRBJ1-5; 9 positions match TRBD1. Germline-derived CDR1 and CDR2 are ENHRY and SYGVKD. Unmatched junction bases numbered 3, after V lost 6 bases and J lost 0 bases. The CDR3 spans 15 residues. CDR3 bases: TGTGCCATCAGCCGGGACAGGGATAGCAATCAGCCCCAGCATTTT. Amino acids: CAISRDRDSNQPQHF.

The genes are TRBV12-1 and TRBJ2-3; TRBD1, the table's D call, was not compared with the DNA. TRBV12-1 is a pseudogene locus. The CDR3 loop spans 12 amino acids. Here the CDR3 DNA reads TGTGCCAGCAGCCATACGACAGGGACGCAGTATTTT. This encodes CASSHTTGTQYF.

This chain joins TRBV7-9 and TRBJ1-4, with 7 bases matching TRBD1. After removal of 4 bases from V and 12 bases from J, the junction contained 14 bases not matched to a gene. This CDR3 comprises 15 residues. CDR1 is SEHNR, CDR2 FQNEAQ, per germline (reference sequence). CDR3 in DNA: TGTGCCAGCAGCTCAGACCGGGGGCCTCAGGGGGAACTGTTTTTT. It codes for CASSSDRGPQGELFF.

The chain couples TRBV5-1 to TRBJ1-3; D might be TRBD1 (5 bases). Between the trimmed V and J ends, which lost 1 base and 0 bases, there was a span of 17 bases. The germline V gene has CDR1 SGHRS and CDR2 YFSETQ. The CDR3 extends over 18 amino acids. The chain's CDR3 is CASSLRRDSRSSGNTIYF. CDR3 nucleotides: TGCGCCAGCAGCTTGCGCAGGGACTCGCGCAGCTCTGGAAACACCATATATTTT.

The J gene is TRBJ2-1, the V gene TRBV28; possible D gene TRBD2, 7 bases. The CDR3 runs 18 residues. Trimming stripped 6 bases from V and 0 bases from J, with 21 bases between. Germline CDR1 MDHEN, CDR2 SYDVKM. The CDR3 spells CASRGSFGGLSSYNEQFF. The CDR3 DNA reads as TGTGCCAGCAGGGGCTCTTTCGGGGGGCTGAGCTCCTACAATGAGCAGTTCTTC.

V is TRBV18 and J is TRBJ1-2; D uncertain. CDR1 is KGHSH, CDR2 LQKENI, per germline. The V gene lost 1 base and the J gene lost 3 bases, with 12 bases spanning the gap. The CDR3 covers 15 residues. CDR3 DNA sequence: TGTGCCAGCTCACCACGAGTTGGGGAGGACTATGGCTACACCTTC. Its translation is CASSPRVGEDYGYTF.

In DNA form, the CDR3 reads TGCAGCGTGACCTGGACTAGCGGGAGAGGGCGTTCAGAGCAGTACTTC. Encoded protein: CSVTWTSGRGRSEQYF. This chain links TRBV29-1 with TRBJ2-7, with TRBD2 identical over 13 bases. Germline trimming cut 6 bases from V and 7 bases from J; bases unmatched to any gene: 15. Looked up from germline, CDR1 is SQVTM and CDR2 is ANQGSEA. CDR3 length: 16 residues.

The chain combines TRBV6-6 with TRBJ2-2; tentatively, D is TRBD1 (6 bases). V shed 6 bases and J shed 2 bases, with 13 bases lying between them. The CDR3 is made up of 15 amino acids. Germline assignment: CDR1 MNHNY and CDR2 SVGAGI (reference sequence). In DNA form, the CDR3 reads TGTGCCAGCAGCCACCGGACAGCAAACACCGGGGAGCTGTTTTTT. Its protein is CASSHRTANTGELFF.

V and J are TRBV30 and TRBJ2-7, with D possibly being TRBD1 (6 bases). Trimming removed 2 bases at V and 4 bases at J, with 12 bases between. The CDR3 is 13 residues long. In germline, CDR1 is GTSNPN, CDR2 SVGIG (reference sequence). CDR3 coding DNA: TGTGCCTGGAGTTTACAGGGCGGGTACGAGCAGTACTTC. Its translation is CAWSLQGGYEQYF. Full variable domain (outside the CDR3, taken from reference TRBV30 and TRBJ2-7): SQTIHQWPATLVQPVGSPLSLECTVEGTSNPNLYWYRQAAGRGLQLLFYSVGIGQISSEVPQNLSASRPQDRQFILSSKKLLLSDSGFYLCAWSLQGGYEQYFGPGTRLTVT.

This chain links TRBV6-5 with TRBJ1-1; TRBD1 matches at 7 bases. The CDR3 is 14 amino acids. CDR1 is MNHEY and CDR2 is SVGAGI in the germline V gene. V gave up 6 bases and J gave up 4 bases; unmatched junction bases: 8. In DNA form, the CDR3 reads TGTGCCAGCAGCGGCGACGACAGGGCCACTGAAGCTTTCTTT. Its translation is CASSGDDRATEAFF.

CDR3 sequence: CASSSWTMSINQPQHF. The CDR3 DNA reads as TGCGCCAGCAGCTCCTGGACGATGAGTATTAATCAGCCCCAGCATTTT. The chain combines TRBV5-1 with TRBJ1-5; D ambiguous. The CDR3 has 16 amino acids. CDR1 is SGHRS, CDR2 YFSETQ, per germline. The germline V and J ends were trimmed by 3 bases and 4 bases, with 17 bases remaining between them.

CDR3: CAWTAPAGVPDTQYF. As DNA, the CDR3 is TGTGCCTGGACCGCCCCAGCGGGAGTACCAGATACGCAGTATTTT. This chain joins TRBV30 and TRBJ2-3; 8 bases are a match to TRBD2. V shed 4 bases and J 4 bases; nucleotides not matched to a gene: 10. The CDR3 runs 15 residues. Germline CDR1 and CDR2: GTSNPN and SVGIG (reference sequence).

V gene TRBV6-5 combines with J gene TRBJ1-5; D gene uncertain. Germline values: CDR1 MNHEY, CDR2 SVGAGI. The CDR3 totals 14 residues. V lost 0 bases, J lost 4 bases, and 7 bases lay in between. This CDR3 reads CASSYSNYNQPQHF. The CDR3 nucleotides are TGTGCCAGCAGTTACTCCAACTATAATCAGCCCCAGCATTTT.

The chain employs TRBV7-8 and TRBJ1-1, with D perhaps TRBD1 (6 bases). The V end was cut by 6 bases, the J end by 1 base, with 12 bases between. CDR1 is SGHVS, CDR2 FQNEAQ, per germline. The CDR3 has 14 amino acids. The CDR3 bases are TGTGCCAGCAGGTCAGACAGGTCGAACACTGAAGCTTTCTTT. It is translated as CASRSDRSNTEAFF. Variable domain in full (rest from reference TRBV7-8 and TRBJ1-1): GAGVSQSPRYKVAKRGQDVALRCDPISGHVSLFWYQQALGQGPEFLTYFQNEAQLDKSGLPSDRFFAERPEGSVSTLKIQRTQQEDSAVYLCASRSDRSNTEAFFGQGTRLTVV.

V gene TRBV2 combines with J gene TRBJ1-5; 8 bases are a match to TRBD1. V shed 4 bases, J shed 6 bases, and the junction held 5 bases outside the gene matches. This CDR3 region has 14 residues. Germline CDR1 SNHLY, CDR2 FYNNEI. In DNA form, the CDR3 reads TGTGCCAGCAGTGGACAGGGGTCGCCTCAGCCCCAGCATTTT. Protein sequence: CASSGQGSPQPQHF.

This chain connects TRBV6-1 to TRBJ2-3, with D possibly TRBD1 on 7 matching bases. With 0 bases removed from V and 2 bases from J, the gap between germline ends came to 15 bases. Germline CDR1 MNHNS, CDR2 SASEGT. There are 17 residues in the CDR3. CDR3 sequence reads: CASSEALGGGITDTQYF. CDR3 bases: TGTGCCAGCAGTGAAGCGCTAGGAGGGGGCATCACAGATACGCAGTATTTT.